The 15 T cell receptor beta chains presented below share a single source sample, sequenced in a study of blood T cells in healthy people across ages. Alongside a J-beta primer mix, a sample-barcoded 5' primer served in a second PCR lasting about 6 to 12 cycles. MiXCR, run by TCRdb on the 5' RACE reads, gives a single entry per CDR3 protein. The data hold 1.4 million or so distinct CDR3 sequences, with roughly two fifths observed a single time. The sequencing sample was made of blood. The receptors come from a young woman in good health.

The rearrangement uses TRBV11-1 and TRBJ2-7; 13 nucleotides align to TRBD2. From germline, CDR1 is SGHAT and CDR2 FQDESV (reference sequence). The CDR3 extends over 17 amino acids. The V and J ends lost 2 bases and 7 bases, in that order; junction bases with no gene match: 11. CDR3 sequence: CASSLTGPLAGGNEQYF. In DNA, the CDR3 is TGTGCCAGCAGCTTAACCGGACCACTAGCGGGAGGGAATGAGCAGTACTTC.

This clonotype was seen a few times. The chain couples TRBV4-3 to TRBJ2-1; 9 bases are a match to TRBD2. The CDR3 sequence is 16 residues long. CDR1 is LGHNA, CDR2 YSLEER, per germline. The V and J ends lost 0 bases and 7 bases, in that order; junction bases with no gene match: 7. CDR3 DNA: TGCGCCAGCAGCCAAGATCCCCTAGCGGGAAGTAATGAGCAGTTCTTC. This sequence encodes CASSQDPLAGSNEQFF.

V is TRBV29-1 and J is TRBJ1-2, with a possible D match to TRBD1 (5 bases). The germline V gene has CDR1 SQVTM and CDR2 ANQGSEA. V was pared by 6 bases and J by 0 bases, with 11 bases between. The CDR3 spans 13 residues. CDR3 DNA sequence: TGCAGCGTCCGGGACCCCACTAACTATGGCTACACCTTC. Its translation is CSVRDPTNYGYTF.

The CDR3 loop is CASSPTTSEEQFF. CDR3 coding DNA: TGTGCCAGCAGCCCGACTACCTCGGAGGAGCAGTTCTTC. The V call is TRBV3-1, the J call TRBJ2-1; D perhaps matches TRBD2 (5 bases). This CDR3 region has 13 residues. The V end was cut by 4 bases, the J end by 10 bases, with 14 bases between. The germline gives CDR1 LGHDT, CDR2 YNNKEL (reference sequence).

This chain connects TRBV20-1 to TRBJ1-1; D remains ambiguous. The CDR3 totals 13 residues. V lost 0 bases and J 11 bases, leaving 16 bases between the germline ends. Germline lookup yields CDR1 DFQATT and CDR2 SNEGSKA (reference sequence). The CDR3, as DNA: TGCAGTGCTAGAGACGTCGGACGTCATATGGCTTTCTTT. Its protein product is CSARDVGRHMAFF.

The chain joins TRBV6-5 to TRBJ1-2; D is possibly TRBD1 (5 bases). From germline, CDR1 is MNHEY and CDR2 SVGAGI. Trimming removed 0 bases at V and 7 bases at J, with 24 bases between. CDR3 length: 18 amino acids. This CDR3 is CASSYSHRDGGPRGGYTF. The CDR3 coding sequence is TGTGCCAGCAGTTACTCACACCGGGATGGGGGTCCGAGGGGTGGCTACACCTTC.

The V gene is TRBV4-3, the J gene TRBJ2-2; perhaps TRBD1 as D (6 bases). The V end was cut by 4 bases, the J end by 6 bases, with 18 bases between. The CDR3 sequence is 16 residues long. Germline lookup yields CDR1 LGHNA and CDR2 YSLEER. The CDR3 loop reads CASSRWGPTQAGELFF. The CDR3 bases are TGCGCCAGCAGCCGCTGGGGGCCGACACAAGCCGGGGAGCTGTTTTTT.

The chain combines TRBV6-5 with TRBJ2-2, with TRBD2 identical over 13 bases. Unmatched junction bases numbered 8, after V lost 2 bases and J lost 2 bases. CDR3 length: 19 amino acids. CDR1 is MNHEY, CDR2 SVGAGI, per germline. DNA for the CDR3: TGTGCCAGCAGTTACAGTGGACTAGCGGGGGTTTCCAACACCGGGGAGCTGTTTTTT. This encodes CASSYSGLAGVSNTGELFF.

The chain combines TRBV4-1 with TRBJ1-2, with D perhaps matching TRBD1 (6 bases). CDR1 and CDR2 from the germline V gene are MGHRA and YSYEKL. CDR3 size: 11 residues. The germline V and J ends were trimmed by 3 bases and 9 bases, with 8 bases remaining between them. Here the CDR3 DNA reads TGCGCCAGCAGCCAGCAGGGGCGCTACACCTTC. This codes for CASSQQGRYTF.

V usage is TRBV2 and J usage is TRBJ2-7; 7 positions agree with TRBD2. The CDR3 covers 15 residues. CDR1 and CDR2 from the germline V gene are SNHLY and FYNNEI. With 6 bases clipped from V and 2 bases from J, the junction kept 10 bases outside the gene matches. CDR3 nucleotides: TGTGCCAGCAGGCCCGGACTAGGTTCCGCCTACGAGCAGTACTTC. Translating it yields CASRPGLGSAYEQYF.

The gene calls are TRBV12-3 or TRBV12-4 and TRBJ1-5, with a weak D call TRBD1 (5 bases). V lost 6 bases and J 5 bases, leaving 17 bases between the germline ends. The CDR3 runs to 15 residues. This chain's CDR3 is CASSRSGGIDQPQHF. The CDR3 nucleotides are TGTGCCAGCAGCCGATCGGGGGGAATAGATCAGCCCCAGCATTTT.

The chain has TRBV6-5 and TRBJ2-3; possible D gene TRBD1, 5 bases. Germline lookup yields CDR1 MNHEY and CDR2 SVGAGI. Trimming pared 8 bases from V and 4 bases from J, leaving 10 bases between. The CDR3 is 12 residues long. This CDR3 is CASSDSADTQYF. The CDR3, as DNA: TGTGCCAGCTCAGACAGTGCAGATACGCAGTATTTT.

This clonotype was recorded many times. The chain has TRBV18 and TRBJ1-1; tentatively, D is TRBD1 (6 bases). The CDR3 sequence is 13 residues long. Germline lookup yields CDR1 KGHSH and CDR2 LQKENI. Trimming stripped 8 bases from V and 1 base from J, with 11 bases between. The chain's CDR3 is CASAGQANTEAFF. In DNA form, the CDR3 reads TGTGCCAGCGCGGGACAAGCGAACACTGAAGCTTTCTTT.

In DNA, the CDR3 is TGCGCCAGCAGCTTGGGGCAACTAAAGGGAGAGACCCAGTACTTC. This codes for CASSLGQLKGETQYF. The chain couples TRBV5-1 to TRBJ2-5; D is uncertain. Germline V gene lookup returns CDR1 SGHRS and CDR2 YFSETQ. The CDR3 length is 15 residues. Trimming removed 0 bases from V and 4 bases from J, with 13 bases in between. The full variable domain, in which reference TRBV5-1 and TRBJ2-5 provide the parts outside the CDR3, is KAGVTQTPRYLIKTRGQQVTLSCSPISGHRSVSWYQQTPGQGLQFLFEYFSETQRNKGNFPGRFSGRQFSNSRSEMNVSTLELGDSALYLCASSLGQLKGETQYFGPGTRLLVL.

This clonotype appeared a few times. The V and J genes are TRBV29-1 and TRBJ2-1; D may correspond to TRBD1 or TRBD2 (5 bases each). The CDR3 runs to 15 residues. CDR1 is SQVTM and CDR2 is ANQGSEA in the germline V gene. V shed 7 bases and J shed 0 bases, with 16 bases lying between them. In DNA form, the CDR3 reads TGCAGCGGGGGACCGTACCGGAGCTCCTACAATGAGCAGTTCTTC. Translation gives CSGGPYRSSYNEQFF.